The 21 T cell receptor beta chains below come from one sample, sequenced in a study of CD8+ T cells in alopecia areata. Documented treatment: oral pan-JAK inhibitor, 5-10 mg twice daily. After isolation, RNA underwent reverse transcription to generate cDNA as the sequencing template. The method was immunoSEQ multiplex PCR; TCRdb's version includes in-frame clones alone and lacks a portion of them. The sample includes under 300,000 clones, 60% seen only once; the top ten take 0.8% to 1%. The sample in question was CD4+ T cells sorted from blood, obtained at week 52, from a patient treated with tofacitinib. The receptor set was obtained from a human donor with alopecia areata.

This clone was detected once. The chain links TRBV29-1 to TRBJ2-1; TRBD2 matches at 8 bases. This CDR3 has 14 residues. The J segment lost 7 bases and the V segment lost 3 bases, leaving 8 bases of the junction unmatched. From germline, CDR1 is SQVTM and CDR2 ANQGSEA. The CDR3 sequence is CSVEQRGMRNEQFF. Here the CDR3 DNA reads TGCAGCGTTGAGCAGCGGGGGATGAGAAATGAGCAGTTCTTC.

The chain couples TRBV25-1 to TRBJ2-4; perhaps TRBD1 as D (5 bases). The germline gives CDR1 MGHDK, CDR2 SYGVNS. Trimming took 10 bases from V and 0 from J, leaving 13 bases between them. The CDR3 is made up of 14 amino acids. The CDR3 loop is CATRGFGAKNIQYF. CDR3 nucleotide sequence: TGTGCCACTAGGGGTTTCGGAGCCAAAAACATTCAGTACTTC.

In this sample, this clone turned up a few times. The chain joins TRBV5-4 to TRBJ1-2; D gene ambiguous. The CDR3 runs 16 residues. Germline CDR1 is SGHNT and CDR2 is YYREEE (reference sequence). V was clipped by 0 bases and J by 4 bases, with 16 bases between them. The CDR3 loop reads CASSLGGFVELYGYTF. DNA for the CDR3: TGTGCCAGCAGCTTGGGCGGGTTTGTGGAGCTCTATGGCTACACCTTC.

This rearrangement joins TRBV20-1 to TRBJ1-1; D possibly corresponds to TRBD1 (5 bases). The germline CDR1 and CDR2 sequences are DFQATT and SNEGSKA (reference sequence). V lost 8 bases and J 5 bases, leaving 12 bases between the germline ends. This CDR3 has 11 amino acids. CDR3 sequence: CSPGPGTEAFF. CDR3 coding DNA: TGCAGTCCGGGACCGGGAACTGAAGCTTTCTTT.

About this clone: In the same sample, other DNA sequences code for this CDR3. The gene calls are TRBV29-1 and TRBJ2-7; D remains unclear. The V and J ends lost 4 bases and 1 base respectively, with 5 bases between them. The CDR3 covers 11 residues. CDR1 is SQVTM and CDR2 is ANQGSEA in the germline V gene. The CDR3 loop reads CSVGISYEQYF. The DNA of the CDR3 is TGCAGCGTTGGAATTTCCTACGAGCAGTACTTC.

Only a few counts were recorded for this clone. The V and J genes are TRBV5-6 and TRBJ1-1; 10 bases are a match to TRBD1. The germline V gene has CDR1 SGHDT and CDR2 YYEEEE. The CDR3 is 16 amino acids. The J segment lost 6 bases and the V segment lost 1 base, leaving 9 bases of the junction unmatched. CDR3 DNA sequence: TGTGCCAGCAGCTTGTTACTGGGACAGGGGAGCCCTGAAGCTTTCTTT. Translation: CASSLLLGQGSPEAFF.

V gene TRBV5-1 combines with J gene TRBJ2-7, with 9 bases lining up with TRBD1. The J segment lost 2 bases and the V segment lost 6 bases, leaving 9 bases of the junction unmatched. CDR3 length: 15 amino acids. Germline V gene data show CDR1 as SGHRS and CDR2 as YFSETQ. CDR3 coding DNA: TGCGCCAGCACCCCGGGACAGGGCAAGCCCTACGAGCAGTACTTC. Protein sequence: CASTPGQGKPYEQYF.

This sequence joins TRBV11-3 and TRBJ2-7; the D gene is possibly TRBD1 (5 bases). CDR3 length: 13 residues. Germline V lookup: CDR1 SGHNT, CDR2 YENEEA. V lost 5 bases and J lost 1, with 9 bases in between. The CDR3 spells CASSPGHSYEQYF. The DNA for the CDR3 is TGTGCCAGCAGCCCAGGACATTCCTACGAGCAGTACTTC.

This chain connects TRBV30 to TRBJ1-3, with 7 positions matching TRBD1. V was clipped by 6 bases and J by 2 bases; unmatched bases: 4. The V gene's germline CDR1 is GTSNPN and CDR2 SVGIG (reference sequence). This CDR3 has 13 residues. Here the CDR3 DNA reads TGTGCCTGCTCAGGGGGACCTGGAAACACCATATATTTT. This sequence encodes CACSGGPGNTIYF.

This clone came up a few times. This clone may be a read error of a much larger clone one base away. The genes are TRBV6-6 and TRBJ1-1; D unresolved. CDR1 MNHNY and CDR2 SVGAGI come from the germline V gene (reference sequence). This CDR3 comprises 13 residues. V was trimmed by 0 bases and J by 1 base, leaving 3 bases between them. CDR3 bases: TGTGCCAGCAGTTACTCCGAGAACACTGAAGCTTTCTTT. This sequence encodes CASSYSENTEAFF.

The chain couples TRBV10-3 to TRBJ2-3; D call uncertain. The CDR3 is 13 residues long. The V end lost 5 bases, the J end lost 3 bases, and 9 bases lay between the germline ends. Germline assignment: CDR1 ENHRY and CDR2 SYGVKD. The CDR3 DNA sequence: TGTGCCATCAGTCCACGGACGACAGATACGCAGTATTTT. Protein sequence: CAISPRTTDTQYF.

This clone was observed a handful of times. The rearrangement links TRBV2 to TRBJ2-2, with 7 bases aligning to TRBD2. Trimming took 0 bases from V and 7 from J; bases not matched to a gene: 2. Germline lookup yields CDR1 SNHLY and CDR2 FYNNEI. The CDR3 spans 14 residues. CDR3 coding DNA: TGTGCCAGCAGTGAAGCAGGACTAGGCGGGGAGCTGTTTTTT. Amino acid sequence: CASSEAGLGGELFF.

There are a few counts of this clone. The chain couples TRBV4-2 to TRBJ1-6; D ambiguous. V was pared by 1 base and J by 7 bases, with 11 bases between. CDR3 size: 15 residues. Germline loops: CDR1 LGHNA, CDR2 YNFKEQ. DNA of the CDR3: TGTGCCAGCAGCCAAGTAGGGCAGGACAATTCACCCCTCCACTTT. Protein sequence: CASSQVGQDNSPLHF.

There are a few counts of this clone. The chain is built from TRBV5-4 and TRBJ2-5; D unclear. The germline V gene encodes CDR1 SGHNT and CDR2 YYREEE (reference sequence). This CDR3 has 16 amino acids. V was shortened by 1 base and J by 0 bases, with 13 bases between the two germline ends. The chain's CDR3 is CASSLKVGPNQETQYF. The CDR3 DNA reads as TGTGCCAGCAGCTTGAAAGTAGGTCCTAACCAAGAGACCCAGTACTTC.

The chain combines TRBV30 with TRBJ2-3, with 13 bases aligning to TRBD2. Germline V gene lookup returns CDR1 GTSNPN and CDR2 SVGIG (reference sequence). V trimming: 2 bases; J trimming: 9 bases; junction bases outside the gene matches: 8. The CDR3 contains 15 residues. The CDR3 coding sequence is TGTGCCTGGAGTCCTATCGGGACTAGCGGGGTGACGCAGTATTTT. Protein: CAWSPIGTSGVTQYF. Complete variable domain (other parts from reference TRBV30 and TRBJ2-3): SQTIHQWPATLVQPVGSPLSLECTVEGTSNPNLYWYRQAAGRGLQLLFYSVGIGQISSEVPQNLSASRPQDRQFILSSKKLLLSDSGFYLCAWSPIGTSGVTQYFGPGTRLTVL.

This clone appeared a few times. V gene TRBV30 combines with J gene TRBJ2-7, with unresolved D. Germline CDR1 GTSNPN, CDR2 SVGIG (reference sequence). The length of the CDR3 is 12 residues. The V and J ends lost 2 bases and 0 bases respectively, with 5 bases between them. For the CDR3, the DNA is TGTGCCTGGAGTAAGGACTCCTACGAGCAGTACTTC. Encoded protein: CAWSKDSYEQYF.

In this sample, this clone turned up once. The rearrangement joins TRBV5-1 to TRBJ2-6, with D uncertain. V lost 0 bases and J lost 2, with 6 bases in between. The CDR3 is made up of 15 amino acids. CDR1 and CDR2 (germline): SGHRS, YFSETQ. This CDR3 reads CASSLEWAGANVLTF. CDR3 coding DNA: TGCGCCAGCAGCTTGGAATGGGCTGGGGCCAACGTCCTGACTTTC.

V usage is TRBV29-1 and J usage is TRBJ1-4; D call uncertain. V lost 2 bases to trimming and J lost 8 bases, with 9 bases between them. CDR1 SQVTM and CDR2 ANQGSEA come from the germline V gene. The CDR3 is 12 residues long. The CDR3 sequence: CSVETLGEKLFF. The DNA of the CDR3 is TGCAGCGTTGAAACTCTTGGGGAAAAACTGTTTTTT.

This chain uses TRBV7-9 with TRBJ2-7, with D possibly being TRBD1 (6 bases). V was shortened by 5 bases and J by 4 bases, with 24 bases between the two germline ends. Germline V gives CDR1 SEHNR, CDR2 FQNEAQ (reference sequence). The CDR3 is 17 residues long. This chain's CDR3 is CASSPKLTVQGVYEQYF. DNA of the CDR3: TGTGCCAGCAGCCCAAAATTAACCGTACAGGGTGTTTACGAGCAGTACTTC.

This clone was found a few times. The chain employs TRBV29-1 and TRBJ2-5; 9 nucleotides align to TRBD1. The germline V gene has CDR1 SQVTM and CDR2 ANQGSEA. This CDR3 region has 15 residues. V lost 3 bases and J lost 7; bases outside the gene matches: 12. DNA for the CDR3: TGCAGCGTTGACGAGACAGGGGGGCCCTTCGGGACCCAGTACTTC. Its translation: CSVDETGGPFGTQYF.

This CDR3 is CSVEDLLLGRETQYF. DNA for the CDR3: TGCAGCGTTGAAGATCTTCTACTTGGGCGAGAGACCCAGTACTTC. The V and J genes are TRBV29-1 and TRBJ2-5, with D unresolved. The CDR3 is made up of 15 amino acids. Germline V CDR1 and CDR2: SQVTM, ANQGSEA. V was clipped by 0 bases and J by 4 bases, with 15 bases between them.